This entry features one T cell receptor (beta chain) sequence. Its antigen is undetermined. This entry is derived from a study of chemoradiotherapy in HPV16-positive cancers. Turning to the study itself: Candidate HPV-specific T-cell clones and common TCR motifs came from functional assays in a couple of HPV16-positive patients. General observations from the study: HPV-specific T cells were functionally defined from only two HPV16-positive patients. Candidate HPV-specific clones and E7-related TCR motifs grew in tumor during treatment.

Over chemoradiotherapy, repertoires were sampled more than once. Here immunoSEQ multiplex PCR was the method, and the copy in TCRdb shows in-frame clones only, minus some. The sample has 1,500 to 2,000 clones; 75% to 85% are singletons. This CDR3 contains 13 residues. Germline CDR1 is KGHSH and CDR2 is LQKENI. V shed 5 bases, J shed 3 bases, and the junction held 2 bases outside the gene matches. The J gene is TRBJ2-5, the V gene TRBV18; the match to TRBD1 covers 8 bases. The receptor comes from a human donor with HPV-associated anogenital cancer. The sequences come from tumor tissue, collected from a patient who underwent chemoradiotherapy. The CDR3 sequence: CASSVQGEETQYF. The CDR3 DNA is TGTGCCAGCTCAGTACAGGGGGAAGAGACCCAGTACTTC.